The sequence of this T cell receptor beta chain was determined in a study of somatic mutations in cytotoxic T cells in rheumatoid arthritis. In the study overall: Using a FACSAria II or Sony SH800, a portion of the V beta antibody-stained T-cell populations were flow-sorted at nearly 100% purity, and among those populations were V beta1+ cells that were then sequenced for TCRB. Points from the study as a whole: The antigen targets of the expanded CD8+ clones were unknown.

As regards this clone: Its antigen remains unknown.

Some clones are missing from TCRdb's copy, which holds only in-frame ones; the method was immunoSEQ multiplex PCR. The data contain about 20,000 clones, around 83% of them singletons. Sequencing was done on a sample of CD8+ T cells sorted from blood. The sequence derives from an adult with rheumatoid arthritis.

The CDR3 DNA reads TGTGCCAGCAGCTTCCAAAGGGACTTCAGCACAGATACGCAGTATTTT. The encoded protein is CASSFQRDFSTDTQYF. V and J are TRBV11-3 and TRBJ2-3, with D possibly matching TRBD2 (6 bases). CDR1 SGHNT and CDR2 YENEEA come from the germline V gene. This CDR3 has 16 residues. V lost 3 bases and J lost 0, with 13 bases in between.